This T cell receptor (beta chain) is from a study of cytomegalovirus exposure and HLA in healthy donors. Whole-study results and caveats: Reports described diagnosis of cytomegalovirus status by the classifier as highly specific and sensitive.

The data were produced by immunoSEQ multiplex PCR, yet TCRdb's version contains in-frame clones alone and is incomplete. The repertoire includes fewer than 75,000 clones, roughly 94% of them detected once, and approximately 2.1% sits in the top ten. Note on this clone: Its antigen is unknown.

CDR1 and CDR2 (germline): MNHEY, SVGAGI. V shed 5 bases, J shed 2 bases, and the junction held 5 bases outside the gene matches. CDR3 length: 15 residues. The donors were part of the validation cohort, which consisted of under 150 subjects and was separate from the first cohort of 666 subjects. The source of this sequence is a woman aged 18-29 years in good health and CMV-seropositive. Sequenced sample: PBMCs. The chain links TRBV6-5 to TRBJ2-2, with 7 bases identical to TRBD2. This CDR3 reads CASSGREKNTGELFF. CDR3 bases: TGTGCCAGCAGTGGGAGGGAAAAAAACACCGGGGAGCTGTTTTTT.